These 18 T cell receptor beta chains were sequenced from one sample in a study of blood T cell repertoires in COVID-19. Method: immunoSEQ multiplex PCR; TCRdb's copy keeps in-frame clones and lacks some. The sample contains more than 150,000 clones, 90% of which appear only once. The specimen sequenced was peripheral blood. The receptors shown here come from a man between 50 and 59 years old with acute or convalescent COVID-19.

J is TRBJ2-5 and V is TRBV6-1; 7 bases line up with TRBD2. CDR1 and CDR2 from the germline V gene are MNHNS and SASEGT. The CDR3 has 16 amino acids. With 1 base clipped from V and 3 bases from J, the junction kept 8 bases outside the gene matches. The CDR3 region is CASSEVSGGGKETQYF. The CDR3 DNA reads TGTGCCAGCAGTGAAGTTTCTGGGGGGGGGAAAGAGACCCAGTACTTC.

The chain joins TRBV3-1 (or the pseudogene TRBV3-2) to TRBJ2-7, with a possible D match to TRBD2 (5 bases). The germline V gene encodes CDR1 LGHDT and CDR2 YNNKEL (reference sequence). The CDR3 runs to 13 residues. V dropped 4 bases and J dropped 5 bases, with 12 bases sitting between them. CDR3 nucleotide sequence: TGTGCCAGCAGCCCCAGAGGCGGGCACGAGCAGTACTTC. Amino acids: CASSPRGGHEQYF.

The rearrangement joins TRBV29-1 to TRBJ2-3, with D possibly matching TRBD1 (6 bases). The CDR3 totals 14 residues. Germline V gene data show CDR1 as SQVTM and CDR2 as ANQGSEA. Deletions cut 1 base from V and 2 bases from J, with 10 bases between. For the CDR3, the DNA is TGCAGCGTTGAAGGTCAGGGGCACACAGATACGCAGTATTTT. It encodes CSVEGQGHTDTQYF.

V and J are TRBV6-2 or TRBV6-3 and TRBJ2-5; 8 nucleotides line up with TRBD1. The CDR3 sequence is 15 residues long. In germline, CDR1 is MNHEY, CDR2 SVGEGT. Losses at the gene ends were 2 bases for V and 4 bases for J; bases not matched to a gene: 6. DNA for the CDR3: TGTGCCAGCAGTTACGGACAGGGTGAGGCAGAGACCCAGTACTTC. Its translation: CASSYGQGEAETQYF.

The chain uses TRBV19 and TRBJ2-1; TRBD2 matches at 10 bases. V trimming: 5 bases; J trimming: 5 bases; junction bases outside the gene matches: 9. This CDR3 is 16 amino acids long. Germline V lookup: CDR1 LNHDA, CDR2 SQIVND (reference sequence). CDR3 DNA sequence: TGTGCCAGTAGTTCACCCTGGACTAGCGGAAACAATGAGCAGTTCTTC. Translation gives CASSSPWTSGNNEQFF.

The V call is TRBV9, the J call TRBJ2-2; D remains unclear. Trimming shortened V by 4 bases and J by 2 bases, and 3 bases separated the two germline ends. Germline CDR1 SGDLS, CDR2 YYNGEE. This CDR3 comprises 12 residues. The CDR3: CASSSNTGELFF. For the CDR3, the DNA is TGTGCCAGCAGCTCAAACACCGGGGAGCTGTTTTTT.

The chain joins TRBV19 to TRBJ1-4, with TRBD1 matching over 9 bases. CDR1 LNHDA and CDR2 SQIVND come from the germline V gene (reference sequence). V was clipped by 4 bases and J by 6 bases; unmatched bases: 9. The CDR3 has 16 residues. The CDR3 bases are TGTGCCAGTAGTAAACTACCGGGACAGGGATATGAAAAACTGTTTTTT. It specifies CASSKLPGQGYEKLFF.

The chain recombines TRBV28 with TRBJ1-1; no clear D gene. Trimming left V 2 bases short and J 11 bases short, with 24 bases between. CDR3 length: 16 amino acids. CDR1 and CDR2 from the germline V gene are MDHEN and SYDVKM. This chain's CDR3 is CASSLERRGARRTAFF. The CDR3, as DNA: TGTGCCAGCAGTTTAGAGAGGAGAGGCGCCCGACGTACGGCTTTCTTT.

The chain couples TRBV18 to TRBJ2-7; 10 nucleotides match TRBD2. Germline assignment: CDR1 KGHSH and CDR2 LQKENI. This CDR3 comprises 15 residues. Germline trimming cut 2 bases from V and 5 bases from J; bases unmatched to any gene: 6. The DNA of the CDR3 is TGTGCCAGCTCACCAAGGCTAGCGGGAGCCAACGAGCAGTACTTC. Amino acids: CASSPRLAGANEQYF. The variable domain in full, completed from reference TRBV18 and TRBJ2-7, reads NAGVMQNPRHLVRRRGQEARLRCSPMKGHSHVYWYRQLPEEGLKFMVYLQKENIIDESGMPKERFSAEFPKEGPSILRIQQVVRGDSAAYFCASSPRLAGANEQYFGPGTRLTVT.

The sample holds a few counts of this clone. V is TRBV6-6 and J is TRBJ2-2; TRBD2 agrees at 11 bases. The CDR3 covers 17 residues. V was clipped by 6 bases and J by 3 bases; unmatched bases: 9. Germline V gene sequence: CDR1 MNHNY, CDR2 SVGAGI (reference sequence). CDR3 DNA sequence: TGTGCCAGCAGCCGACCCCTAGCGGGGGGCCACACCGGGGAGCTGTTTTTT. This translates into CASSRPLAGGHTGELFF.

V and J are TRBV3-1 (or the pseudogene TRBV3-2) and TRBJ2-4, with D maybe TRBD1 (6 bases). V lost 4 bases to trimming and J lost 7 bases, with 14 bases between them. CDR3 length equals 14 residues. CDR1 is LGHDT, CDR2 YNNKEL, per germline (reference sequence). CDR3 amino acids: CASSRRDNENIQYF. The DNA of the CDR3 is TGTGCCAGCAGCCGCCGGGACAACGAGAACATTCAGTACTTC.

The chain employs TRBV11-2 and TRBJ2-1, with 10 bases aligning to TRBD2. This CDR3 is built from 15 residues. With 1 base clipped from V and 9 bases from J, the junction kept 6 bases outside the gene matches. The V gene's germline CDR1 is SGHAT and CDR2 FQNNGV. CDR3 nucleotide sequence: TGTGCCAGCAGCTTAGGAGCGGGAGGGCCAGGTGAGCAGTTCTTC. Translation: CASSLGAGGPGEQFF.

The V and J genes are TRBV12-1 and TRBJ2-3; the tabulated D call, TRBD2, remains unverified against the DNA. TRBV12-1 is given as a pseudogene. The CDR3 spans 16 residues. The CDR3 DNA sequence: TGTGCCAGCAGCTTTGTCGGCGGGAGGGCCGTTGATACGCAGTATTTT. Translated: CASSFVGGRAVDTQYF.

CDR3 nucleotide sequence: TGCGCCAGCAGCTCAAAAGGGACTAGCAGGACAGATACGCAGTATTTT. Its protein is CASSSKGTSRTDTQYF. This chain uses TRBV5-1 with TRBJ2-3, with TRBD2 matching 9 bases. The V gene's germline CDR1 is SGHRS and CDR2 YFSETQ. V shed 3 bases, J shed 3 bases, and the junction held 8 bases outside the gene matches. The CDR3 contains 16 residues.

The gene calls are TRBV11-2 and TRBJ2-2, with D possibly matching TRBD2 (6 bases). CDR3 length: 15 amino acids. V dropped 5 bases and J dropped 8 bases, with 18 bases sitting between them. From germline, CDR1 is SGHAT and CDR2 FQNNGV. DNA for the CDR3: TGTGCCAGCAGCCCAAGGGGCGGGGATGGAGGGGAGCTGTTTTTT. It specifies CASSPRGGDGGELFF.

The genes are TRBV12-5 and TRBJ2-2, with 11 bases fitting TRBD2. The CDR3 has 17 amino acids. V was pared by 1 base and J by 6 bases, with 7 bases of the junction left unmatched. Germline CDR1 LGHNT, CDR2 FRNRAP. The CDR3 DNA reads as TGTGCTAGTGGTTTGGGACTAGCGGGGCTTGGCGCCGGGGAGCTGTTTTTT. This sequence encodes CASGLGLAGLGAGELFF. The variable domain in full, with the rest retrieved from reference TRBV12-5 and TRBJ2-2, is DARVTQTPRHKVTEMGQEVTMRCQPILGHNTVFWYRQTMMQGLELLAYFRNRAPLDDSGMPKDRFSAEMPDATLATLKIQPSEPRDSAVYFCASGLGLAGLGAGELFFGEGSRLTVL.

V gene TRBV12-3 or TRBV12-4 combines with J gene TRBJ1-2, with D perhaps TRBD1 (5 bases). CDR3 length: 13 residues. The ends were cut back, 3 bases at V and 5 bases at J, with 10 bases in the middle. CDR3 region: CASSFAGRYGYTF. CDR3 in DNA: TGTGCCAGCAGTTTTGCAGGGCGGTATGGCTACACCTTC.

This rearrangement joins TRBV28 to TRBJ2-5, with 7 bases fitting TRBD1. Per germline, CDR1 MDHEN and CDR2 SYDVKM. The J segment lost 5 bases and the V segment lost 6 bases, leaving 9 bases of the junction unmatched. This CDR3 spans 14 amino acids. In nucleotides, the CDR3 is TGTGCCAGCAGCCCCGACAGGGTGTGGGAGACCCAGTACTTC. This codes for CASSPDRVWETQYF.